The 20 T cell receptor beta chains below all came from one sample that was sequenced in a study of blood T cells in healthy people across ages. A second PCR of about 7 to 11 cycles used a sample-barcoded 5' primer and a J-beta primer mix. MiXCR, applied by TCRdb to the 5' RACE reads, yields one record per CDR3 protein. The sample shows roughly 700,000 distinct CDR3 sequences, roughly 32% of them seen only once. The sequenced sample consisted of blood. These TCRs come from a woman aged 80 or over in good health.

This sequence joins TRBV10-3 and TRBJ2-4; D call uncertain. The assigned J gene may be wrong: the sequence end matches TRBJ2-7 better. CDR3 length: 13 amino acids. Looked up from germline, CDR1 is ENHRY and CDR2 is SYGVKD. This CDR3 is CAIKFNRGYEQYF. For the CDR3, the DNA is TGTGCCATCAAATTCAACAGAGGCTACGAGCAGTACTTC.

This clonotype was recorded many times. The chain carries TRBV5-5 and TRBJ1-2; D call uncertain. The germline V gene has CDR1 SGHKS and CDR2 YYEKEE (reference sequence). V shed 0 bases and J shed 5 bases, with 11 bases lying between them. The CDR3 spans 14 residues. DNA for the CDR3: TGTGCCAGCAGCTTGGAGTTGGCAGGATATGGCTACACCTTC. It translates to CASSLELAGYGYTF.

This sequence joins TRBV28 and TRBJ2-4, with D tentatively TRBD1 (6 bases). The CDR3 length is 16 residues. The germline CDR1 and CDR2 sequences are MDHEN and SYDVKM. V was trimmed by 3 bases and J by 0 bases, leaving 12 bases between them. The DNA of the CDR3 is TGTGCCAGCAGTTTCGGGACACAGCTAGCCAAAAACATTCAGTACTTC. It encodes CASSFGTQLAKNIQYF.

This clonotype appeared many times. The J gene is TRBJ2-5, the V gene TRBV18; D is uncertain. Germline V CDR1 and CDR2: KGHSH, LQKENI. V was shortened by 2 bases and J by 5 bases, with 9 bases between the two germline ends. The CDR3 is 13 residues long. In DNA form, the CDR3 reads TGTGCCAGCTCACCAGATTGGCGGGAGACCCAGTACTTC. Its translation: CASSPDWRETQYF. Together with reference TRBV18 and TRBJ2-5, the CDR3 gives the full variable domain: NAGVMQNPRHLVRRRGQEARLRCSPMKGHSHVYWYRQLPEEGLKFMVYLQKENIIDESGMPKERFSAEFPKEGPSILRIQQVVRGDSAAYFCASSPDWRETQYFGPGTRLLVL.

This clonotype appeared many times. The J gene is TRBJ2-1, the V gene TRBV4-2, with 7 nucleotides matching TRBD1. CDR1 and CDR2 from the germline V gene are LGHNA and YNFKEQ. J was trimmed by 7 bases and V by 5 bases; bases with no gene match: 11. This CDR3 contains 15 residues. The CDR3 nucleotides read TGTGCCAGCAGCGGAGACAGGGCCCTGTGGAATGAGCAGTTCTTC. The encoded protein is CASSGDRALWNEQFF.

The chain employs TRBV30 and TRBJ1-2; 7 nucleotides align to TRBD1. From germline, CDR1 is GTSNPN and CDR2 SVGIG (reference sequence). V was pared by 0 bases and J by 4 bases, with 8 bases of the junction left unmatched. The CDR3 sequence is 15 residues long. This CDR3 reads CAWSVRSGGTYGYTF. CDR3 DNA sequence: TGTGCCTGGAGTGTACGGTCAGGGGGGACCTATGGCTACACCTTC.

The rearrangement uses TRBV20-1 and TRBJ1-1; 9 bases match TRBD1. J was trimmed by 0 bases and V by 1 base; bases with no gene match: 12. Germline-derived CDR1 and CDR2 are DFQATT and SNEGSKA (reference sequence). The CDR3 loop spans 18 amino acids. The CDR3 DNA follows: TGCAGTGCTAGAGGTTACGGGGGACAGGGTGGGGTGAACACTGAAGCTTTCTTT. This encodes CSARGYGGQGGVNTEAFF.

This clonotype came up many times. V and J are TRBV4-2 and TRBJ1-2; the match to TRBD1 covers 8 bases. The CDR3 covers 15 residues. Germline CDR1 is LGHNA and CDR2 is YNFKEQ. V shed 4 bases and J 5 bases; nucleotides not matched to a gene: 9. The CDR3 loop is CASSPRTGGQYGYTF. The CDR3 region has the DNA TGTGCCAGCAGCCCACGTACAGGGGGTCAATATGGCTACACCTTC.

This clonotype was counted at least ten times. DNA for the CDR3: TGTGCCAGCAGCCACGATCTCCGGGGGGAGCAGTACTTC. It yields the protein CASSHDLRGEQYF. The chain links TRBV7-8 to TRBJ2-7; possible D gene TRBD2, 6 bases. This CDR3 contains 13 residues. Trimming removed 5 bases from V and 7 bases from J, with 15 bases in between. Germline V gives CDR1 SGHVS, CDR2 FQNEAQ.

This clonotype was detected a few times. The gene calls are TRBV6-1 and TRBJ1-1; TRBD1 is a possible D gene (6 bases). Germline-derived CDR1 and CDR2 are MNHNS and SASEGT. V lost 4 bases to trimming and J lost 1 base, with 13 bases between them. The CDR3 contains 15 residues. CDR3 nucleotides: TGTGCCAGCAGTGCGGCACAGGGAGGGAACACTGAAGCTTTCTTT. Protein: CASSAAQGGNTEAFF.

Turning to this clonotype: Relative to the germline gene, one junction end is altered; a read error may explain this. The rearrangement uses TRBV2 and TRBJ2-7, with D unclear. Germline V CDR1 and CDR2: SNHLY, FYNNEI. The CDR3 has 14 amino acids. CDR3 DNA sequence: TGTGCCAGCAGCCGTGAGACCGTATCCTACGGGCAGTACTTC. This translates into CASSRETVSYGQYF.

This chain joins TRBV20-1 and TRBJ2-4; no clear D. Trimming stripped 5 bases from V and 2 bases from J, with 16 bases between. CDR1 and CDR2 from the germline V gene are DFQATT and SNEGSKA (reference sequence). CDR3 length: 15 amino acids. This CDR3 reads CSAWASEATKNIQYF. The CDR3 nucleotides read TGCAGTGCTTGGGCCTCCGAAGCGACCAAAAACATTCAGTACTTC.

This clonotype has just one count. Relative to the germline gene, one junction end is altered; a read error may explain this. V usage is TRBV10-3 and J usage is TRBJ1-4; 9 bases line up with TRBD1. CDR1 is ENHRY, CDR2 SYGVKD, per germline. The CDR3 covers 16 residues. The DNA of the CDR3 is TGTGCCATCAGTGGGGGCCCGGGACAGGGAGGCGAAAGACTGTTTTTT. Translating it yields CAISGGPGQGGERLFF.

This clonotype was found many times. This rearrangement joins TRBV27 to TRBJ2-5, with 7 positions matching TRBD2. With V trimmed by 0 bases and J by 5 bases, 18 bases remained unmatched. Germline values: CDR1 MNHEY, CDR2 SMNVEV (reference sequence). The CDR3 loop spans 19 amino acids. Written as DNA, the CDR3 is TGTGCCAGCAGTTTATCGACGGCGGGGGATGACAGAGGCAGGGAGACCCAGTACTTC. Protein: CASSLSTAGDDRGRETQYF.

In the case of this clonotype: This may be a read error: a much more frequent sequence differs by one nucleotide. CDR3 amino acids: CAISERGQGAENTGEPFF. DNA of the CDR3: TGTGCCATCAGTGAGCGGGGACAGGGCGCAGAGAACACCGGGGAGCCGTTTTTT. The J gene is TRBJ2-2, the V gene TRBV10-3; 9 bases map to TRBD1. This CDR3 is built from 18 residues. Germline loops: CDR1 ENHRY, CDR2 SYGVKD.

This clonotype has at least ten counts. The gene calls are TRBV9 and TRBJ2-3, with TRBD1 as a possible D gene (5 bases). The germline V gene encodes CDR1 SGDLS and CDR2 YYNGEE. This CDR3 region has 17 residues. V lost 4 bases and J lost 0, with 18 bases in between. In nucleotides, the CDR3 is TGTGCCAGCAGCCCTACTCAAGGGGCCCATAGCACAGATACGCAGTATTTT. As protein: CASSPTQGAHSTDTQYF.

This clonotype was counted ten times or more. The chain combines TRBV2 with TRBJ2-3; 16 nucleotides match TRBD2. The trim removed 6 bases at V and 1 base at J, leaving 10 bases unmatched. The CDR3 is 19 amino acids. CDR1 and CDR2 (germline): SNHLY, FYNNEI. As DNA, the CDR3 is TGTGCCAGCAGGAAGGGACTAGCGGGGGGGCGAGGTGGCACAGATACGCAGTATTTT. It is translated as CASRKGLAGGRGGTDTQYF.

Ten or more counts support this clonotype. CDR3 bases: TGTGCCAGCAGCTTGGACGTAAATGAGCAGTTCTTC. Protein: CASSLDVNEQFF. The rearrangement uses TRBV5-5 and TRBJ2-1; no clear D gene. Germline assignment: CDR1 SGHKS and CDR2 YYEKEE (reference sequence). The CDR3 spans 12 residues. The ends were cut back, 0 bases at V and 7 bases at J, with 5 bases in the middle.

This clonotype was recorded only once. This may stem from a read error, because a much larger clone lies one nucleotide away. CDR3 DNA: TGTGCCACCAGTGATCCGCTATCGGGGGAAGAGACCCAGTACTTC. It specifies CATSDPLSGEETQYF. The V call is TRBV24-1, the J call TRBJ2-5; a possible D gene is TRBD2 (6 bases). Per the germline V gene, CDR1 is KGHDR and CDR2 is SFDVKD. With 3 bases removed from V and 3 bases from J, the gap between germline ends came to 13 bases. The CDR3 loop spans 15 amino acids.

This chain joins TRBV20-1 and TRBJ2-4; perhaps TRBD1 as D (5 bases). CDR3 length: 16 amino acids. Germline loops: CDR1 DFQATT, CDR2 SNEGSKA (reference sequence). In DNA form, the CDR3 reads TGCAGCGCCTATATCAACCTATCGCAGGGTAGAAACATTCAGTACTTC. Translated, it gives CSAYINLSQGRNIQYF.